This T cell receptor beta chain stems from a study of blood T cell repertoires in COVID-19. On the study more broadly: Some COVID-19 samples were acute and others convalescent; all came from the United States, Italy and Spain. The analysed material was cDNA or gDNA that came from T cells, B-cell-depleted T cells, or PBMCs.

In germline, CDR1 is SGHRS, CDR2 YFSETQ. CDR3 length: 14 residues. V lost 5 bases and J lost 4, with 15 bases in between. This study enrolled people aged 18 to 89 from about two dozen US geographic areas. Shortly before study entry, within 2 weeks, exposed participants had met a COVID-19 case. This clone has only one observation. Using immunoSEQ multiplex PCR, the repertoire was profiled, and TCRdb retains in-frame clones only, with some absent. The sample includes 200,000 to 250,000 clones, about nine tenths of them seen just once. The sequenced material came from PBMCs or T cells enriched from blood (not recorded which). The chain is built from TRBV5-1 and TRBJ1-2; possible D gene TRBD1, 6 bases. This clonotype originated in a man aged 50 to 59 who had been exposed to COVID-19. CDR3 amino acids: CASRFGGGGYGYTF. In nucleotides, the CDR3 is TGCGCCAGCAGGTTCGGGGGCGGGGGCTATGGCTACACCTTC.